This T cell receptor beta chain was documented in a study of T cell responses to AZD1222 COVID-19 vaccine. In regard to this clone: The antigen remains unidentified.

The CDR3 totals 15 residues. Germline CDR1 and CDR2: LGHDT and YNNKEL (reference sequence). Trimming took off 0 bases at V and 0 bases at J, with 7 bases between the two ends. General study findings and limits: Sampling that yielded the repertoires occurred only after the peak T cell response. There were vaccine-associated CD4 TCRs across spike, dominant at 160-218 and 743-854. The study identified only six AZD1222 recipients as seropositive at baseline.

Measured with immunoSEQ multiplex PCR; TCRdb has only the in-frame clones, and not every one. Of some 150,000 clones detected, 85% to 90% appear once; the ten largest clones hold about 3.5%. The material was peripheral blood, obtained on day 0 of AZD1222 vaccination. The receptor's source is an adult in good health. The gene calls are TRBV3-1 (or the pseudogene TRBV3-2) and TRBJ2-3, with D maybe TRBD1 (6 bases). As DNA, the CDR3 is TGTGCCAGCAGCCAAGACCAGGGGAGCACAGATACGCAGTATTTT. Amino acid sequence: CASSQDQGSTDTQYF.